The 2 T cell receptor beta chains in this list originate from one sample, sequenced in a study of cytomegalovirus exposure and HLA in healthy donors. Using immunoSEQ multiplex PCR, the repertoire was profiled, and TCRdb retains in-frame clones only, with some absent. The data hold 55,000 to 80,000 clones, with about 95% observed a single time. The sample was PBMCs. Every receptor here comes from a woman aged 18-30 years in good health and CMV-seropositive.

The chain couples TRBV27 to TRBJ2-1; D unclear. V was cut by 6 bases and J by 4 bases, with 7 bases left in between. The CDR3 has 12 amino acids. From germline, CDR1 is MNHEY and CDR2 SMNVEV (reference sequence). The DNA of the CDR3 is TGTGCCAGCAGCACCAGGTACAATGAGCAGTTCTTC. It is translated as CASSTRYNEQFF.

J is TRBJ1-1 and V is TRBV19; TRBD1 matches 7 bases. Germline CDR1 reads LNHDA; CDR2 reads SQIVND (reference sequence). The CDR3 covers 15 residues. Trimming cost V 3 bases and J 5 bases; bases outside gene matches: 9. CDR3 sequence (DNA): TGTGCCAGTAGTATTGCACAGGGGCGAGGAACTGAAGCTTTCTTT. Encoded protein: CASSIAQGRGTEAFF.